Here is one T cell receptor beta chain with its context. This clonotype has at least ten counts. Its specific antigen is unknown. No base-level quality is on record; no much larger clone is a single base apart. CDR1 MNHEY and CDR2 SVGAGI are derived from the germline V gene. V loses 0 bases of germline sequence and J loses 7 bases, and the interval between the two ends is 13 bases. There are 15 amino acids in the CDR3, from cysteine to phenylalanine inclusive. This entry keeps only the CDR3 DNA: 45 bases, framed from base 1. The sample comes from a study of T cells in Graves' hyperthyroidism and ophthalmopathy (dated by TCRdb to between 2018 and 2021). Study-level background: Peripheral blood was collected at initial diagnosis, before any treatment. In several Graves' hyperthyroidism patients, the study also compared T-cell repertoires from thyroid tissue with T-cell repertoires from blood. The 95 to 100 discovery patients were randomly divided into training and test sets at a 7:3 ratio. TCR V-J signatures able to tell the groups apart were searched for in a discovery cohort of 95 or so patients, of whom roughly 42 had Graves' ophthalmopathy and more than 55 had stable Graves' hyperthyroidism. After sampling, hyperthyroidism patients received methimazole starting at 30 mg daily, and ophthalmopathy patients received high-dose intravenous methylprednisolone. Prospective prediction of ophthalmopathy was tested in an independent validation cohort consisting of fewer than 20 hyperthyroidism patients and about 17 patients who later progressed to ophthalmopathy. The paper reports TCR Vbeta CDR3 sequencing of 135 peripheral blood samples: approximately 41 ophthalmopathy, about 75 hyperthyroidism and approximately 17 progressor patients.

Graves' hyperthyroidism was defined as stable when no progression to ophthalmopathy occurred over 18 months of follow-up. Hyperthyroidism patients were newly diagnosed, with disease duration under 2 months, and aged 18 to 65 years. Any patient with an uncontrolled infection, another autoimmune disease, pregnancy or lactation was excluded. Diagnoses relied on clinical symptoms, serum thyroxine and TRAb, thyroid ultrasound and orbital computed tomography. PBMCs were separated from roughly 10 ml of fresh peripheral blood using Ficoll-Paque density gradient centrifugation. Total RNA was extracted using Trizol reagent, and RNA quality was assessed on an Agilent 2100 Bioanalyzer. General study outcomes and caveats: Most expanded thyroid clonotypes (frequency above 0.001) were also detected in blood, a finding suggesting that blood repertoires may reflect thyroid immune responses. A model built on a 13 V-J signature distinguished ophthalmopathy from stable hyperthyroidism, reaching 87.88% sensitivity and approximately 83% specificity in cross-validation and 80%/75% in testing. No statistical method was used to set the sample size in advance, and investigators knew the group allocation. During validation, the model predicted progression to ophthalmopathy a median of around 6 months ahead of onset, with roughly 65% sensitivity and 72.22% specificity.

The TCR beta CDR3 regions were amplified from RNA transcripts. The TCR CDR3 was subjected to a first round of RT-PCR using the HTBI primer set and the Qiagen OneStep RT-PCR kit. The libraries were constructed in a second round of multiplex PCR and then size-selected and purified. Paired-end sequencing of the libraries was performed with 100 bp reads on an Illumina HiSeq2000. In the source study's methods: SOAPnuke was used to process the raw data, removing reads that contained adapters or uncalled bases, had a mean Phred below 15, or lacked an exact match to the constant primer or identifier. High-quality paired reads were merged with COPE v1.2.5, and unique nucleotide sequences were defined as clonotypes. Clonotypes were aligned to IMGT TRBV, TRBD and TRBJ reference segments using MiTCR v1.1. The analysis was restricted to V-J combinations with a frequency above 0.0001, which together covered around 99% of the repertoires. The TCS score was defined as the ratio of F50 (clonal expansion) to E x V (chaos), calculated using BLOSUM62-based TCRdist between CDR3 peptides within each V-J. Welch's t-statistics and random forest reduced 514 V-J features to roughly 13, which were used in a naive Bayes classifier (R e1071). TCRdb trimmed the raw reads at Q25, called clones with MiXCR and kept productive beta chains. CDR3 protein sequences are deduplicated, and each keeps its most common genes and DNA. TCRdb's processing, not the study's, gives the V and J calls here. Counted in this sample were around 420,000 distinct CDR3 sequences; about 15% of them appeared once. The ten largest clones add up to roughly 15% of the sample.

The receptor was derived from a young woman with Graves' hyperthyroidism. This receptor chain uses TRBV6-5 and TRBJ2-1, with TRBD1 perhaps the D gene, on 6 matching bases. The sequenced sample was blood. The DNA sequence is given as TGTGCCAGCAGTTACTCACAGGGACGGAGAAATGAGCAGTTCTTC. It translates as CASSYSQGRRNEQFF.